The 24 T cell receptor beta chains reported below all come from one sample, sequenced in a study of early T cells in non-severe SARS-CoV-2 infection. TCRdb re-derived calls from the 5' RACE reads in MiXCR, one entry per CDR3 protein. Of tens of thousands of distinct CDR3 sequences listed, around an eighth are singletons. Sequenced material: whole blood. The receptors originated from an adult who was a healthcare worker with PCR-confirmed SARS-CoV-2 infection or an uninfected control (not recorded which).

Only a few counts were recorded for this clonotype. The rearrangement uses TRBV14 and TRBJ1-2; the D gene is possibly TRBD1 (5 bases). This CDR3 comprises 14 residues. Trimming pared 4 bases from V and 1 base from J, leaving 10 bases between. Germline CDR1 SGHDN, CDR2 FVKESK. This CDR3 reads CASSRDLYNYGYTF. CDR3 DNA sequence: TGTGCCAGCAGCCGGGACCTTTATAACTATGGCTACACCTTC.

This clonotype was recorded a few times. This rearrangement joins TRBV20-1 to TRBJ2-3; 12 bases are shared with TRBD2. Germline V gene sequence: CDR1 DFQATT, CDR2 SNEGSKA (reference sequence). CDR3 length: 15 amino acids. Trimming removed 4 bases from V and 3 bases from J; junction bases left unmatched: 5. CDR3 bases: TGCAGTGCTACCGGGACTAGCGGGTTTACAGATACGCAGTATTTT. It yields the protein CSATGTSGFTDTQYF.

The V call is TRBV5-1, the J call TRBJ2-3, with D unclear. CDR3 length: 13 amino acids. Trimming pared 3 bases from V and 1 base from J, leaving 6 bases between. Germline V gene data show CDR1 as SGHRS and CDR2 as YFSETQ. CDR3 nucleotide sequence: TGCGCCAGCAGCTGGGCAGGCACAGATACGCAGTATTTT. This encodes CASSWAGTDTQYF. The whole variable domain, remainder taken from reference TRBV5-1 and TRBJ2-3, is KAGVTQTPRYLIKTRGQQVTLSCSPISGHRSVSWYQQTPGQGLQFLFEYFSETQRNKGNFPGRFSGRQFSNSRSEMNVSTLELGDSALYLCASSWAGTDTQYFGPGTRLTVL.

The genes are TRBV5-8 and TRBJ2-4; D remains ambiguous. V gave up 4 bases and J gave up 8 bases, with 7 bases separating them. The CDR3 runs 11 residues. Per germline, CDR1 SGHTS and CDR2 YDEGEE. Here the CDR3 DNA reads TGTGCCAGCAGCCTTAGGCACATTCAGTACTTC. Protein: CASSLRHIQYF.

This clonotype was observed at least ten times. The chain combines TRBV4-3 with TRBJ2-2, with 14 bases matching TRBD2. Germline loops: CDR1 LGHNA, CDR2 YSLEER. The CDR3 is made up of 20 amino acids. V was pared by 1 base and J by 5 bases, with 12 bases of the junction left unmatched. This chain's CDR3 is CASSQGPTSGRARRTGELFF. The CDR3, as DNA: TGCGCCAGCAGCCAAGGTCCGACTAGCGGGAGGGCCCGGAGGACCGGGGAGCTGTTTTTT.

This sequence joins TRBV20-1 and TRBJ2-1, with TRBD2 matching 10 bases. Trimming cost V 5 bases and J 6 bases; bases outside gene matches: 10. This CDR3 has 15 amino acids. The V gene's germline CDR1 is DFQATT and CDR2 SNEGSKA (reference sequence). In nucleotides, the CDR3 is TGCAGTGCTCTTTTAAGCGGGAGGGCCTCCAATGAGCAGTTCTTC. It codes for CSALLSGRASNEQFF.

The chain is built from TRBV7-8 and TRBJ2-3; D is possibly TRBD2 (6 bases). The CDR3 length is 18 residues. V gave up 5 bases and J gave up 2 bases, with 23 bases separating them. Germline-derived CDR1 and CDR2 are SGHVS and FQNEAQ. This CDR3 reads CASSLVGELAYTTDTQYF. CDR3 coding DNA: TGTGCCAGCAGCCTAGTCGGGGAGCTAGCGTATACCACAGATACGCAGTATTTT.

A few counts support this clonotype. The chain has TRBV29-1 and TRBJ2-7; D gene ambiguous. Germline assignment: CDR1 SQVTM and CDR2 ANQGSEA. The V end was cut by 3 bases, the J end by 3 bases, with 9 bases between. The CDR3 runs to 12 residues. The CDR3 bases are TGCAGCGTTGAGGGTTTGGGCTACGAGCAGTACTTC. Amino acids: CSVEGLGYEQYF.

This clonotype turned up a few times. CDR3 protein: CATSGTGGSGELFF. For the CDR3, the DNA is TGTGCCACCTCCGGGACAGGGGGCTCCGGGGAGCTGTTTTTT. This chain links TRBV19 with TRBJ2-2; 12 positions match TRBD1. This CDR3 comprises 14 residues. CDR1 LNHDA and CDR2 SQIVND come from the germline V gene (reference sequence). Trimming took 10 bases from V and 6 from J; bases not matched to a gene: 6.

This clonotype showed up many times. This chain links TRBV18 with TRBJ1-5; 7 nucleotides match TRBD1. The CDR3 has 15 amino acids. The J segment lost 1 base and the V segment lost 5 bases, leaving 5 bases of the junction unmatched. Germline loops: CDR1 KGHSH, CDR2 LQKENI. The CDR3 sequence: CASSVNRGSNQPQHF. For the CDR3, the DNA is TGTGCCAGCTCAGTGAACAGGGGAAGCAATCAGCCCCAGCATTTT. The complete variable domain, with remaining parts taken from reference TRBV18 and TRBJ1-5, reads NAGVMQNPRHLVRRRGQEARLRCSPMKGHSHVYWYRQLPEEGLKFMVYLQKENIIDESGMPKERFSAEFPKEGPSILRIQQVVRGDSAAYFCASSVNRGSNQPQHFGDGTRLSIL.

The gene calls are TRBV3-1 and TRBJ1-2; 9 nucleotides line up with TRBD1. The CDR3 consists of 15 residues. Germline V gene lookup returns CDR1 LGHDT and CDR2 YNNKEL (reference sequence). V was clipped by 4 bases and J by 6 bases; unmatched bases: 9. CDR3 DNA: TGTGCCAGCAGCCCGGGGACAGGGTGGTACCATGGCTACACCTTC. Protein product: CASSPGTGWYHGYTF. Using reference TRBV3-1 and TRBJ1-2 for the parts outside the CDR3, the full variable domain is DTAVSQTPKYLVTQMGNDKSIKCEQNLGHDTMYWYKQDSKKFLKIMFSYNNKELIINETVPNRFSPKSPDKAHLNLHINSLELGDSAVYFCASSPGTGWYHGYTFGSGTRLTVV.

The rearrangement links TRBV7-2 to TRBJ2-5; D assignment may be TRBD1 or TRBD2 (5 bases each). The CDR3 extends over 15 amino acids. V was shortened by 6 bases and J by 5 bases, with 19 bases between the two germline ends. Germline CDR1 and CDR2: SGHTA and FQGNSA. CDR3 sequence (DNA): TGTGCCAGCAGTCCCGAGCAGGGAGTCAGGGAGACCCAGTACTTC. Translating it yields CASSPEQGVRETQYF.

This clonotype was seen a handful of times. The rearrangement joins TRBV12-3 or TRBV12-4 to TRBJ1-1; no clear D gene. Between the trimmed V and J ends, which lost 1 base and 5 bases, there was a span of 14 bases. The CDR3 is 15 residues long. The DNA for the CDR3 is TGTGCCAGCAGTTTAGTTGCGGGGTTTAGGACTGAAGCTTTCTTT. Protein sequence: CASSLVAGFRTEAFF.

Ten or more counts support this clonotype. The chain employs TRBV7-9 and TRBJ2-5, with a possible D match to TRBD2 (6 bases). The CDR3 is 15 amino acids. V was shortened by 0 bases and J by 8 bases, with 16 bases between the two germline ends. The V gene's germline CDR1 is SEHNR and CDR2 FQNEAQ (reference sequence). The CDR3 loop reads CASSLARGTLLTQYF. The DNA of the CDR3 is TGTGCCAGCAGCTTAGCGCGCGGGACCCTGCTTACCCAGTACTTC.

This clonotype has more than one count but fewer than ten. The V gene is TRBV20-1, the J gene TRBJ2-1; 15 bases fit TRBD2. CDR3 length equals 19 residues. V shed 6 bases and J 14 bases; nucleotides not matched to a gene: 26. Germline lookup yields CDR1 DFQATT and CDR2 SNEGSKA (reference sequence). CDR3: CSARPWDREGLAGGLGEFF. The CDR3 DNA follows: TGCAGTGCCCGCCCTTGGGACAGGGAAGGACTAGCGGGAGGGTTGGGTGAGTTCTTC.

This clonotype has a handful of counts. This chain links TRBV12-3 or TRBV12-4 with TRBJ2-7; TRBD1 matches 9 bases. CDR3 length: 14 residues. The junction had 4 bases not matched to a gene; V was cut back by 5 bases and J by 2 bases. The CDR3 DNA reads TGTGCCAGCAGTACAGGGGGCACTACCTACGAGCAGTACTTC. This encodes CASSTGGTTYEQYF.

In this sample, this clonotype turned up a few times. The rearrangement uses TRBV9 and TRBJ2-1, with 7 bases aligning to TRBD1. The junction had 3 bases not matched to a gene; V was cut back by 2 bases and J by 7 bases. The V gene's germline CDR1 is SGDLS and CDR2 YYNGEE. The length of the CDR3 is 13 residues. The CDR3 DNA is TGTGCCAGCAGCGTGGGACAGATTAATGAGCAGTTCTTC. Translated, it gives CASSVGQINEQFF.

This clonotype was observed many times. The V gene is TRBV12-5, the J gene TRBJ2-5; TRBD2 aligns across 11 bases. The CDR3 is 17 residues long. Germline CDR1 reads LGHNT; CDR2 reads FRNRAP. The J segment lost 1 base and the V segment lost 5 bases, leaving 9 bases of the junction unmatched. CDR3 DNA: TGTGCTAGTGGTCTGATTCTTAGCGGGAGGGCCCAAGAGACCCAGTACTTC. Protein sequence: CASGLILSGRAQETQYF.

This clonotype was detected only a few times. The chain is built from TRBV5-6 and TRBJ1-1; no definite D call. Germline CDR1 SGHDT, CDR2 YYEEEE. V gave up 4 bases and J gave up 7 bases, with 14 bases separating them. This CDR3 comprises 13 residues. DNA for the CDR3: TGTGCCAGCAGCAGCTATGAGAAGAATGAAGCTTTCTTT. Its translation is CASSSYEKNEAFF.

This clonotype was seen repeatedly, ten times or more. The chain joins TRBV2 to TRBJ2-1; TRBD2 is a possible D gene (5 bases). The CDR3 spans 18 residues. Deletions cut 8 bases from V and 0 bases from J, with 23 bases between. Looked up from germline, CDR1 is SNHLY and CDR2 is FYNNEI. The CDR3, as DNA: TGTGCCAGCCGAACTTTGCGGAGGCAGTCGAGCTCCTACAATGAGCAGTTCTTC. Residues: CASRTLRRQSSSYNEQFF.

This clonotype came up a few times. The J gene is TRBJ1-1, the V gene TRBV7-2; D is perhaps TRBD1 (5 bases). CDR1 and CDR2 from the germline V gene are SGHTA and FQGNSA. V dropped 6 bases and J dropped 3 bases, with 17 bases sitting between them. The CDR3 covers 15 residues. CDR3 sequence reads: CASSSGGIGHTEAFF. DNA for the CDR3: TGTGCCAGCAGTTCGGGGGGTATTGGGCACACTGAAGCTTTCTTT.

This clonotype was seen ten or more times. V and J are TRBV9 and TRBJ2-1; 8 positions match TRBD2. The ends lost 5 bases at V and 3 bases at J; junction bases unmatched: 4. The CDR3 is 14 amino acids. Germline values: CDR1 SGDLS, CDR2 YYNGEE. The CDR3 protein is CASSPGGLYNEQFF. CDR3 nucleotides: TGTGCCAGCAGTCCGGGAGGGCTCTACAATGAGCAGTTCTTC.

This clonotype was observed at least ten times. The chain is built from TRBV7-2 and TRBJ2-1; 7 positions match TRBD2. Germline values: CDR1 SGHTA, CDR2 FQGNSA. Trimming removed 5 bases from V and 8 bases from J; junction bases left unmatched: 6. The CDR3 has 13 amino acids. CDR3 residues: CASSRDYGDEQFF. The CDR3 DNA reads TGTGCCAGCAGCCGGGACTACGGCGATGAGCAGTTCTTC.

This clonotype was observed a few times. The rearrangement uses TRBV15 and TRBJ2-4; a possible D gene is TRBD1 (5 bases). Germline CDR1 is LNHNV and CDR2 is YYDKDF (reference sequence). V lost 5 bases to trimming and J lost 0 bases, with 14 bases between them. The CDR3 spans 16 residues. The CDR3 sequence is CATSRPTALAKNIQYF. The CDR3 DNA is TGTGCCACCAGCCGACCGACAGCTTTAGCCAAAAACATTCAGTACTTC.